Listed below are T cell receptor beta chains from one sample, sequenced in a study of blood T cell repertoires in COVID-19. Method: immunoSEQ multiplex PCR; TCRdb's copy keeps in-frame clones and lacks some. The table includes about 140,000 clones, 60% to 80% detected once. The source material was PBMCs or T cells enriched from blood (not recorded which). The receptors come from a woman in her forties or fifties who had recovered from COVID-19. Both conserved end residues are part of each CDR3. D genes are given only for firm matches. Only some rows state a clone size, as once, few, many or a class for expanded clones.

V gene: TRBV9
clone size: once
J gene: TRBJ1-2
D gene: TRBD1
CDR3 protein: CASADQTGKGGYTF
CDR3 DNA: TGTGCCAGCGCCGACCAGACAGGGAAGGGTGGCTACACCTTC

V gene: TRBV3-1/TRBV3-2
clone size: few
J gene: TRBJ2-1
D gene: TRBD2
CDR3 protein: CASWNSGRAWNEQFF
CDR3 DNA: TGTGCCAGCTGGAATAGCGGGAGGGCTTGGAATGAGCAGTTCTTC

V gene: TRBV7-8
clone size: NA
J gene: TRBJ2-2
D gene: NA
CDR3 protein: CAIPGAGELFF
CDR3 DNA: TGTGCCATCCCGGGAGCCGGGGAGCTGTTTTTT

V gene: TRBV9
clone size: once
J gene: TRBJ1-6
D gene: TRBD1
CDR3 protein: CASSARDRDSPLHF
CDR3 DNA: TGTGCCAGCAGCGCGAGGGACAGGGATTCACCCCTCCACTTT

V gene: TRBV4-1
clone size: few
J gene: TRBJ1-5
D gene: NA
CDR3 protein: CASSQGGVGQPQHF
CDR3 DNA: TGCGCCAGCAGCCAAGGGGGAGTTGGCCAGCCCCAGCATTTT

V gene: TRBV5-8
clone size: few
J gene: TRBJ2-7
D gene: NA
CDR3 protein: CASSGRGGSYEQYF
CDR3 DNA: TGTGCCAGCAGCGGCCGGGGAGGATCCTACGAGCAGTACTTC

V gene: TRBV24-1
clone size: NA
J gene: TRBJ2-5
D gene: TRBD1
CDR3 protein: CATSDQRQGPQETQYF
CDR3 DNA: TGTGCCACCAGTGATCAAAGACAGGGCCCCCAAGAGACCCAGTACTTC

V gene: TRBV30
clone size: NA
J gene: TRBJ1-6
D gene: NA
CDR3 protein: CAWSVLGTPSYNSPLHF
CDR3 DNA: TGTGCCTGGAGTGTATTGGGGACACCCTCCTATAATTCACCCCTCCACTTT

V gene: TRBV7-9
clone size: once
J gene: TRBJ2-5
D gene: NA
CDR3 protein: CASSPSGTRGETQYF
CDR3 DNA: TGTGCCAGCAGCCCTTCCGGGACAAGAGGAGAGACCCAGTACTTC

V gene: TRBV28
clone size: NA
J gene: TRBJ2-3
D gene: TRBD2
CDR3 protein: CASSSSGGTDTQYF
CDR3 DNA: TGTGCCAGCAGCTCTAGCGGAGGCACAGATACGCAGTATTTT

V gene: TRBV7-9
clone size: NA
J gene: TRBJ2-1
D gene: NA
CDR3 protein: CASSLVSRDEQFF
CDR3 DNA: TGTGCCAGCAGCTTAGTTTCGCGGGATGAGCAGTTCTTC

V gene: TRBV28
clone size: NA
J gene: TRBJ1-1
D gene: NA
CDR3 protein: CASSLLGDLNTEAFF
CDR3 DNA: TGTGCCAGCAGTTTATTGGGGGACTTGAACACTGAAGCTTTCTTT

V gene: TRBV6-1
clone size: few
J gene: TRBJ1-4
D gene: TRBD1
CDR3 protein: CASSDGGGEEKLFF
CDR3 DNA: TGTGCCAGCAGTGACGGAGGGGGCGAGGAAAAACTGTTTTTT

V gene: TRBV3-1/TRBV3-2
clone size: NA
J gene: TRBJ1-4
D gene: NA
CDR3 protein: CASSQAATQANEKLFF
CDR3 DNA: TGTGCCAGCAGCCAAGCTGCGACACAAGCTAATGAAAAACTGTTTTTT

V gene: TRBV27
clone size: NA
J gene: TRBJ2-7
D gene: NA
CDR3 protein: CASSSRYEQYF
CDR3 DNA: TGTGCCAGCAGTTCCCGGTACGAGCAGTACTTC

V gene: TRBV7-9
clone size: few
J gene: TRBJ1-1
D gene: NA
CDR3 protein: CASSADTEAFF
CDR3 DNA: TGTGCCAGCAGTGCGGACACTGAAGCTTTCTTT

V gene: TRBV6-1
clone size: once
J gene: TRBJ2-7
D gene: TRBD2
CDR3 protein: CASSEAGGSYEQYF
CDR3 DNA: TGTGCCAGCAGTGAAGCGGGCGGGAGCTACGAGCAGTACTTC

V gene: TRBV29-1
clone size: NA
J gene: TRBJ1-4
D gene: TRBD1
CDR3 protein: CSGGTGDEKLFF
CDR3 DNA: TGCAGCGGCGGAACAGGGGATGAAAAACTGTTTTTT

V gene: TRBV25-1
clone size: NA
J gene: TRBJ2-2
D gene: NA
CDR3 protein: CASSDPGQSRNTGELFF
CDR3 DNA: TGTGCCAGCAGTGACCCCGGACAGAGTAGAAACACCGGGGAGCTGTTTTTT

V gene: TRBV20-1
clone size: NA
J gene: TRBJ1-3
D gene: TRBD1
CDR3 protein: CSASTGGAGGNTIYF
CDR3 DNA: TGCAGTGCTAGTACAGGGGGAGCAGGAGGAAACACCATATATTTT

V gene: TRBV4-1
clone size: NA
J gene: TRBJ2-1
D gene: TRBD2
CDR3 protein: CASSQELAGSYNEQFF
CDR3 DNA: TGCGCCAGCAGCCAAGAACTAGCGGGCTCCTACAATGAGCAGTTCTTC

V gene: TRBV29-1
clone size: NA
J gene: TRBJ2-5
D gene: NA
CDR3 protein: CSALSRGKEQETQYF
CDR3 DNA: TGCAGCGCCCTTTCACGGGGGAAGGAACAAGAGACCCAGTACTTC

V gene: TRBV10-3
clone size: NA
J gene: TRBJ1-2
D gene: TRBD1
CDR3 protein: CANRQGVNYGYTF
CDR3 DNA: TGTGCCAACAGACAGGGGGTGAACTATGGCTACACCTTC

V gene: TRBV7-2
clone size: NA
J gene: TRBJ2-7
D gene: NA
CDR3 protein: CASSFIDRSAEQYF
CDR3 DNA: TGTGCCAGCAGCTTCATCGACAGGTCGGCCGAGCAGTACTTC

V gene: TRBV9
clone size: NA
J gene: TRBJ1-6
D gene: NA
CDR3 protein: CASSGSGSSYNSPLHF
CDR3 DNA: TGTGCCAGCAGCGGCAGCGGGAGCTCCTATAATTCACCCCTCCACTTT

V gene: TRBV7-2
clone size: NA
J gene: TRBJ1-5
D gene: TRBD1
CDR3 protein: CASSLTGGAPSGQPQHF
CDR3 DNA: TGTGCCAGCAGCTTAACAGGGGGTGCCCCCTCGGGGCAGCCCCAGCATTTT

V gene: TRBV19
clone size: NA
J gene: TRBJ2-5
D gene: NA
CDR3 protein: CASSMTRGETQYF
CDR3 DNA: TGTGCCAGTAGTATGACCAGGGGAGAGACCCAGTACTTC

V gene: TRBV9
clone size: NA
J gene: TRBJ1-6
D gene: TRBD1
CDR3 protein: CASSPGTGGDSPLHF
CDR3 DNA: TGTGCCAGCAGCCCGGGGACAGGGGGAGACTCACCCCTCCACTTT

V gene: TRBV6-5
clone size: few
J gene: TRBJ2-2
D gene: NA
CDR3 protein: CASSLQSNTGELFF
CDR3 DNA: TGTGCCAGCAGTTTACAGTCGAACACCGGGGAGCTGTTTTTT

V gene: TRBV20-1
clone size: NA
J gene: TRBJ1-1
D gene: NA
CDR3 protein: CSAAGRSEAFF
CDR3 DNA: TGCAGTGCTGCGGGCCGGTCCGAAGCTTTCTTT

V gene: TRBV13
clone size: NA
J gene: TRBJ2-3
D gene: TRBD1
CDR3 protein: CASSLAGQGATDTQYF
CDR3 DNA: TGTGCCAGCAGCTTAGCAGGACAGGGGGCTACAGATACGCAGTATTTT

V gene: TRBV27
clone size: NA
J gene: TRBJ2-7
D gene: NA
CDR3 protein: CASSLIKQGGYEQYF
CDR3 DNA: TGTGCCAGCAGTTTAATTAAACAGGGGGGGTACGAGCAGTACTTC

V gene: TRBV18
clone size: NA
J gene: TRBJ2-2
D gene: TRBD1
CDR3 protein: CASSPKTGSALGELFF
CDR3 DNA: TGTGCCAGCTCACCAAAGACAGGGTCCGCTCTCGGGGAGCTGTTTTTT

V gene: TRBV4-2
clone size: NA
J gene: TRBJ2-1
D gene: TRBD1
CDR3 protein: CASSPLQGAGSYNEQFF
CDR3 DNA: TGTGCCAGCAGCCCACTCCAGGGGGCGGGCTCCTACAATGAGCAGTTCTTC

V gene: TRBV4-2
clone size: NA
J gene: TRBJ2-7
D gene: TRBD2
CDR3 protein: CASSQGLGTSGRYEQYF
CDR3 DNA: TGTGCCAGCAGCCAAGGCCTGGGGACTAGCGGGAGATACGAGCAGTACTTC

V gene: TRBV9
clone size: NA
J gene: TRBJ2-1
D gene: TRBD2
CDR3 protein: CASSGTSGTNNEQFF
CDR3 DNA: TGTGCCAGCAGCGGAACTAGCGGGACTAACAATGAGCAGTTCTTC

V gene: TRBV5-1
clone size: NA
J gene: TRBJ1-3
D gene: TRBD1
CDR3 protein: CASSSTGGSGNTIYF
CDR3 DNA: TGCGCCAGCAGCTCTACAGGGGGCTCTGGAAACACCATATATTTT

V gene: TRBV11-3
clone size: NA
J gene: TRBJ1-6
D gene: TRBD1
CDR3 protein: CASSWDSSYNSPLHF
CDR3 DNA: TGTGCCAGCAGCTGGGACAGCTCCTATAATTCACCCCTCCACTTT

V gene: TRBV6-1
clone size: NA
J gene: TRBJ2-3
D gene: TRBD2
CDR3 protein: CASSDNSGRATDTQYF
CDR3 DNA: TGTGCCAGCAGTGATAATAGCGGGAGAGCGACAGATACGCAGTATTTT

V gene: TRBV11-2
clone size: NA
J gene: TRBJ1-2
D gene: NA
CDR3 protein: CASSLAPAGFYGYTF
CDR3 DNA: TGTGCCAGCAGCTTAGCCCCCGCAGGATTCTATGGCTACACCTTC

V gene: TRBV27
clone size: NA
J gene: TRBJ2-7
D gene: TRBD2
CDR3 protein: CASSFALAGGPYEQYF
CDR3 DNA: TGTGCCAGCAGTTTTGCCCTAGCGGGAGGCCCCTACGAGCAGTACTTC

V gene: TRBV10-3
clone size: NA
J gene: TRBJ2-7
D gene: NA
CDR3 protein: CAISESTAGHEEQYF
CDR3 DNA: TGTGCCATCAGTGAGTCGACGGCAGGGCATGAGGAGCAGTACTTC

V gene: TRBV10-3
clone size: NA
J gene: TRBJ2-3
D gene: TRBD2
CDR3 protein: CAISVTSGTDTQYF
CDR3 DNA: TGTGCCATCAGTGTAACTAGCGGGACAGATACGCAGTATTTT

V gene: TRBV7-8
clone size: once
J gene: TRBJ2-5
D gene: TRBD1
CDR3 protein: CASTPDAGQGYQETQYF
CDR3 DNA: TGTGCCAGCACCCCCGACGCGGGACAGGGGTACCAAGAGACCCAGTACTTC

V gene: TRBV5-4
clone size: NA
J gene: TRBJ2-3
D gene: NA
CDR3 protein: CASSLRSGAGADTQYF
CDR3 DNA: TGTGCCAGCAGCTTGCGTTCAGGGGCGGGGGCAGATACGCAGTATTTT

V gene: TRBV30
clone size: NA
J gene: TRBJ1-5
D gene: NA
CDR3 protein: CAWSVQGQPQHF
CDR3 DNA: TGTGCCTGGAGTGTACAGGGCCAGCCCCAGCATTTT

V gene: TRBV18
clone size: NA
J gene: TRBJ2-7
D gene: NA
CDR3 protein: CASSPPGTPGGQYF
CDR3 DNA: TGTGCCAGCTCACCGCCCGGGACTCCGGGCGGGCAGTACTTC

V gene: TRBV19
clone size: NA
J gene: TRBJ1-1
D gene: NA
CDR3 protein: CASSIILGAANTEAFF
CDR3 DNA: TGTGCCAGTAGTATAATTTTGGGGGCAGCAAACACTGAAGCTTTCTTT

V gene: TRBV3-1/TRBV3-2
clone size: NA
J gene: TRBJ1-5
D gene: TRBD1
CDR3 protein: CASSQDPTGDKPQHF
CDR3 DNA: TGTGCCAGCAGCCAAGATCCTACAGGGGATAAGCCCCAGCATTTT

V gene: TRBV2
clone size: NA
J gene: TRBJ2-2
D gene: TRBD2
CDR3 protein: CASRPSGANTGELFF
CDR3 DNA: TGTGCCAGCAGACCCAGCGGGGCGAACACCGGGGAGCTGTTTTTT

V gene: TRBV28
clone size: NA
J gene: TRBJ2-5
D gene: TRBD2
CDR3 protein: CASIGLAGDFYETQYF
CDR3 DNA: TGTGCCAGCATTGGATTAGCGGGAGATTTTTATGAGACCCAGTACTTC